The 32 T cell receptor beta chains below were found in one sample sequenced in a study of T cell repertoires in cytomegalovirus infection. TCRdb independently ran MiXCR on the reads; one entry per CDR3 protein. Of around 310,000 distinct CDR3 sequences in the sample, roughly 17% are singletons; the top ten hold 12%. Sequencing was done on a sample of PBMCs. Every receptor here comes from a human donor in good health (CMV status not recorded). Some clones in this sample may be carry-over from other donors' samples.

This clonotype was detected many times. This chain uses TRBV11-2 with TRBJ1-2; weak D call: TRBD1 (6 bases). This CDR3 has 14 residues. Germline CDR1 and CDR2: SGHAT and FQNNGV. V gave up 3 bases and J gave up 2 bases, with 10 bases separating them. Here the CDR3 reads CASSFSGQNYGYTF. DNA of the CDR3: TGTGCCAGCAGCTTCTCAGGACAGAACTATGGCTACACCTTC.

The V call is TRBV18, the J call TRBJ2-3, with D perhaps matching TRBD1 (6 bases). Trimming stripped 1 base from V and 4 bases from J, with 18 bases between. CDR1 and CDR2 from the germline V gene are KGHSH and LQKENI. The CDR3 has 17 residues. The DNA of the CDR3 is TGTGCCAGCTCACCACGGGTTGGGCCAGGGGCCGCAGATACGCAGTATTTT. The encoded protein is CASSPRVGPGAADTQYF.

Concerning this clonotype itself: This may be a read error, as it is one base from a much larger clone. V gene TRBV15 combines with J gene TRBJ1-5; D not certain. Germline CDR1 LNHNV, CDR2 YYDKDF (reference sequence). Trimming shortened V by 5 bases and J by 0 bases, and 2 bases separated the two germline ends. The CDR3 loop spans 12 amino acids. CDR3 nucleotides: TGTGCCACCAGCTTTAGCAATCAGCCCCAGCATTTT. This sequence encodes CATSFSNQPQHF.

The chain uses TRBV6-1 and TRBJ2-5; D unclear. The ends were cut back, 1 base at V and 0 bases at J, with 6 bases in the middle. Germline-derived CDR1 and CDR2 are MNHNS and SASEGT. The CDR3 totals 14 residues. CDR3 DNA: TGTGCCAGCAGTGAAGTTCACCACCAAGAGACCCAGTACTTC. Residues: CASSEVHHQETQYF.

The sample holds a few counts of this clonotype. The chain is built from TRBV27 and TRBJ1-4; TRBD1 might be the D (6 bases). The germline V gene has CDR1 MNHEY and CDR2 SMNVEV (reference sequence). The CDR3 is made up of 17 amino acids. The V end was cut by 2 bases, the J end by 7 bases, with 20 bases between. The DNA of the CDR3 is TGTGCCAGCAGTTTACTAAAGCCGACAGGACGCGTTGAAAAACTGTTTTTT. Translated: CASSLLKPTGRVEKLFF. The full variable domain, its missing parts supplied by reference TRBV27 and TRBJ1-4, is EAQVTQNPRYLITVTGKKLTVTCSQNMNHEYMSWYRQDPGLGLRQIYYSMNVEVTDKGDVPEGYKVSRKEKRNFPLILESPSPNQTSLYFCASSLLKPTGRVEKLFFGSGTQLSVL.

This clonotype has more than one count but fewer than ten. This chain uses TRBV6-5 with TRBJ2-7; 7 positions agree with TRBD1. Losses at the gene ends were 2 bases for V and 5 bases for J; bases not matched to a gene: 6. This CDR3 region has 14 residues. CDR1 MNHEY and CDR2 SVGAGI come from the germline V gene. CDR3 protein: CASSYEGGRDEQYF. The CDR3 DNA reads TGTGCCAGCAGTTACGAAGGGGGCAGGGACGAGCAGTACTTC.

This chain links TRBV5-6 with TRBJ2-5; weak D call: TRBD2 (6 bases). Germline assignment: CDR1 SGHDT and CDR2 YYEEEE. With 2 bases removed from V and 5 bases from J, the gap between germline ends came to 10 bases. There are 13 residues in the CDR3. The CDR3: CASSLGTPETQYF. The CDR3 DNA reads TGTGCCAGCAGCTTAGGGACTCCCGAGACCCAGTACTTC.

This chain links TRBV15 with TRBJ2-1; D possibly corresponds to TRBD2 (6 bases). The CDR3 consists of 18 residues. Germline V gives CDR1 LNHNV, CDR2 YYDKDF (reference sequence). V was shortened by 0 bases and J by 0 bases, with 15 bases between the two germline ends. The CDR3, as DNA: TGTGCCACCAGCAGAGATCCTAGCGCGGTGGCCTCCTACAATGAGCAGTTCTTC. Its translation is CATSRDPSAVASYNEQFF. Based on the CDR3 plus reference TRBV15 and TRBJ2-1, the full variable domain is DAMVIQNPRYQVTQFGKPVTLSCSQTLNHNVMYWYQQKSSQAPKLLFHYYDKDFNNEADTPDNFQSRRPNTSFCFLDIRSPGLGDTAMYLCATSRDPSAVASYNEQFFGPGTRLTVL.

J is TRBJ2-3 and V is TRBV20-1, with 11 bases matching TRBD2. The CDR3 extends over 12 amino acids. Germline CDR1 is DFQATT and CDR2 is SNEGSKA (reference sequence). The V and J ends lost 7 bases and 6 bases, in that order; junction bases with no gene match: 3. CDR3 sequence reads: CSELAGDDTQYF. Here the CDR3 DNA reads TGCAGTGAACTAGCGGGGGATGATACGCAGTATTTT.

The chain joins TRBV7-2 to TRBJ2-5; no reliable D call. The germline V gene encodes CDR1 SGHTA and CDR2 FQGNSA. The CDR3 runs to 13 residues. V lost 5 bases and J lost 4, with 11 bases in between. CDR3 sequence: CASSIGPRETQYF. The CDR3 DNA sequence: TGTGCCAGCAGCATCGGCCCCCGAGAGACCCAGTACTTC. The whole variable domain, remainder taken from reference TRBV7-2 and TRBJ2-5, is GAGVSQSPSNKVTEKGKDVELRCDPISGHTALYWYRQSLGQGLEFLIYFQGNSAPDKSGLPSDRFSAERTGGSVSTLTIQRTQQEDSAVYLCASSIGPRETQYFGPGTRLLVL.

This clonotype turned up a few times. The gene calls are TRBV4-2 and TRBJ1-2; TRBD1 aligns across 7 bases. This CDR3 has 17 residues. The V and J ends lost 0 bases and 2 bases, in that order; junction bases with no gene match: 9. The germline V gene encodes CDR1 LGHNA and CDR2 YNFKEQ. The DNA for the CDR3 is TGTGCCAGCAGCCAAGATCACAGGGGCGGATTAAACTATGGCTACACCTTC. This gives the protein CASSQDHRGGLNYGYTF.

The genes are TRBV20-1 and TRBJ2-3; D may be TRBD1 or TRBD2 (7 bases each). V lost 0 bases to trimming and J lost 3 bases, with 22 bases between them. The CDR3 consists of 18 residues. Germline V gives CDR1 DFQATT, CDR2 SNEGSKA (reference sequence). The CDR3 DNA sequence: TGCAGTGCTAGAGATTGGACAGGACTAGGCTCACTTACAGATACGCAGTATTTT. Translated, it gives CSARDWTGLGSLTDTQYF.

In this sample, this clonotype turned up a few times. This chain links TRBV29-1 with TRBJ2-1, with no clear D. The V gene lost 1 base and the J gene lost 5 bases, with 12 bases spanning the gap. The CDR3 has 14 amino acids. Germline values: CDR1 SQVTM, CDR2 ANQGSEA. CDR3 loop: CSVEGSQSNNEQFF. The CDR3 DNA is TGCAGCGTTGAAGGTTCCCAGTCCAACAATGAGCAGTTCTTC.

This clonotype was seen repeatedly, ten times or more. This chain connects TRBV7-2 to TRBJ1-2, with D possibly matching TRBD1 (5 bases). Trimming took 5 bases from V and 0 from J, leaving 16 bases between them. The CDR3 sequence is 16 residues long. Germline values: CDR1 SGHTA, CDR2 FQGNSA. The CDR3 loop reads CASSKSDGTTNYGYTF. CDR3 DNA: TGTGCCAGCAGCAAATCCGACGGGACCACTAACTATGGCTACACCTTC.

This clonotype was counted ten times or more. This chain connects TRBV20-1 to TRBJ2-3; a weak D match, TRBD2 (8 bases). Trimming left V 5 bases short and J 2 bases short, with 17 bases between. The CDR3 loop spans 15 amino acids. Germline-derived CDR1 and CDR2 are DFQATT and SNEGSKA (reference sequence). This CDR3 reads CSASGGRGDTDTQYF. The CDR3 DNA reads TGCAGTGCTTCAGGGGGGCGGGGGGACACAGATACGCAGTATTTT.

This clonotype has just a few counts. The V call is TRBV20-1, the J call TRBJ1-2; 8 bases fit TRBD1. The germline V gene encodes CDR1 DFQATT and CDR2 SNEGSKA (reference sequence). The length of the CDR3 is 13 residues. J was trimmed by 4 bases and V by 3 bases; bases with no gene match: 4. In DNA form, the CDR3 reads TGCAGTGCTAGTCCCGGGACAGGCTATGGCTACACCTTC. Its translation is CSASPGTGYGYTF.

This clonotype was counted many times. The CDR3 spells CASSSRRQETQYF. The CDR3 DNA follows: TGTGCCAGCAGCTCTCGGCGCCAAGAGACCCAGTACTTC. The V and J genes are TRBV7-2 and TRBJ2-5; D uncertain. This CDR3 spans 13 amino acids. CDR1 SGHTA and CDR2 FQGNSA come from the germline V gene. Trimming left V 4 bases short and J 1 base short, with 7 bases between.

This clonotype has only a few counts. V is TRBV6-6 and J is TRBJ1-1, with D perhaps TRBD1 (6 bases). The germline V and J ends were trimmed by 2 bases and 1 base, with 11 bases remaining between them. The CDR3 is 15 amino acids. Per germline, CDR1 MNHNY and CDR2 SVGAGI (reference sequence). The CDR3 region is CASSYGGQANTEAFF. The DNA for the CDR3 is TGTGCCAGCAGTTACGGGGGGCAGGCGAACACTGAAGCTTTCTTT.

The chain combines TRBV29-1 with TRBJ2-3; tentative D call: TRBD2 (7 bases). Germline lookup yields CDR1 SQVTM and CDR2 ANQGSEA. Deletions cut 6 bases from V and 4 bases from J, with 14 bases between. The CDR3 runs 13 residues. The CDR3 coding sequence is TGCAGCGTCACCCCGGGGGGCTCAGATACGCAGTATTTT. It codes for CSVTPGGSDTQYF.

J is TRBJ2-3 and V is TRBV5-1, with D possibly being TRBD1 (6 bases). The V gene's germline CDR1 is SGHRS and CDR2 YFSETQ. V shed 4 bases and J shed 6 bases, with 9 bases lying between them. This CDR3 region has 12 residues. CDR3 coding DNA: TGCGCCAGCAGCCGACAGGAGGATACGCAGTATTTT. Protein product: CASSRQEDTQYF.

This clonotype has at least ten counts. The rearrangement uses TRBV7-9 and TRBJ1-3; TRBD1 agrees at 8 bases. The CDR3 is made up of 15 amino acids. Germline CDR1 reads SEHNR; CDR2 reads FQNEAQ (reference sequence). Trimming cost V 6 bases and J 4 bases; bases outside gene matches: 8. As DNA, the CDR3 is TGTGCCAGCAGTTGGACAGGGAGCTTAGGAAACACCATATATTTT. Translation: CASSWTGSLGNTIYF.

CDR3 sequence (DNA): TGTGCCAGCAGCGTTAACCCGAGGTATCCCTACGAGCAGTACTTC. Translation gives CASSVNPRYPYEQYF. This chain joins TRBV7-6 and TRBJ2-7, with D unresolved. The CDR3 consists of 15 residues. Per germline, CDR1 SGHVS and CDR2 FNYEAQ. Trimming left V 5 bases short and J 2 bases short, with 16 bases between.

This clonotype showed up just a few times. The chain is built from TRBV24-1 and TRBJ2-1; 12 nucleotides align to TRBD2. The CDR3 length is 16 residues. V gave up 3 bases and J gave up 6 bases; unmatched junction bases: 5. Germline V lookup: CDR1 KGHDR, CDR2 SFDVKD. The CDR3 is CATSDQLAGGLNEQFF. Written as DNA, the CDR3 is TGTGCCACCAGTGATCAACTAGCGGGGGGTCTCAATGAGCAGTTCTTC.

The chain joins TRBV7-2 to TRBJ2-7, with D perhaps TRBD1 (6 bases). Germline V gives CDR1 SGHTA, CDR2 FQGNSA. The length of the CDR3 is 12 residues. Trimming removed 7 bases from V and 5 bases from J, with 12 bases in between. The CDR3 coding sequence is TGTGCCAGCACCCCAGGGGCCAACGAGCAGTACTTC. The encoded protein is CASTPGANEQYF.

This sequence joins TRBV6-6 and TRBJ2-5; 11 bases are a match to TRBD2. Looked up from germline, CDR1 is MNHNY and CDR2 is SVGAGI (reference sequence). The CDR3 has 15 amino acids. With 6 bases clipped from V and 5 bases from J, the junction kept 8 bases outside the gene matches. The CDR3 DNA is TGTGCCAGCAGATTAGCGGGGGGGCCCTATGAGACCCAGTACTTC. Its translation: CASRLAGGPYETQYF.

This clonotype was picked up a small number of times. The J gene is TRBJ1-4, the V gene TRBV6-6; 9 bases match TRBD1. CDR3 length: 16 residues. CDR1 MNHNY and CDR2 SVGAGI come from the germline V gene (reference sequence). Trimming at V came to 0 bases and at J to 8 bases, leaving 7 bases not matched to a gene. The CDR3 sequence is CASSYSMTGGKEKLFF. Here the CDR3 DNA reads TGTGCCAGCAGTTACTCAATGACAGGGGGAAAAGAAAAACTGTTTTTT.

The rearrangement uses TRBV18 and TRBJ1-6; 9 bases map to TRBD1. Germline V gene lookup returns CDR1 KGHSH and CDR2 LQKENI. Losses at the gene ends were 4 bases for V and 10 bases for J; bases not matched to a gene: 11. The length of the CDR3 is 16 residues. The CDR3 bases are TGTGCCAGCTCACAATCGACAGGGGGTCGGGGATCACCCCTCCACTTT. It codes for CASSQSTGGRGSPLHF.

This clonotype showed up many times. CDR3 residues: CASSYLPSGGIPYNEQFF. The CDR3 DNA is TGTGCCAGCAGTTACCTCCCTAGCGGGGGGATCCCCTACAATGAGCAGTTCTTC. This chain joins TRBV6-5 and TRBJ2-1, with TRBD2 matching over 11 bases. The CDR3 sequence is 18 residues long. Losses at the gene ends were 2 bases for V and 2 bases for J; bases not matched to a gene: 8. Per the germline V gene, CDR1 is MNHEY and CDR2 is SVGAGI.

There are a few counts of this clonotype. The CDR3 spells CASSLRDSNNYGYTF. The CDR3 coding sequence is TGTGCCAGCAGCCTACGGGACAGTAATAACTATGGCTACACCTTC. The chain has TRBV5-8 and TRBJ1-2; TRBD1 matches 7 bases. The J segment lost 1 base and the V segment lost 4 bases, leaving 7 bases of the junction unmatched. Germline V gene sequence: CDR1 SGHTS, CDR2 YDEGEE. CDR3 length: 15 residues. Full variable domain (outside the CDR3, taken from reference TRBV5-8 and TRBJ1-2): EAGVTQSPTHLIKTRGQQATLRCSPISGHTSVYWYQQALGLGLQFLLWYDEGEERNRGNFPPRFSGRQFPNYSSELNVNALELEDSALYLCASSLRDSNNYGYTFGSGTRLTVV.

The V call is TRBV20-1, the J call TRBJ2-6; no clear D. The V and J ends lost 0 bases and 0 bases respectively, with 12 bases between them. Per germline, CDR1 DFQATT and CDR2 SNEGSKA (reference sequence). CDR3 length: 17 residues. The CDR3 loop is CSARDLRARSGANVLTF. CDR3 bases: TGCAGTGCTAGAGATCTACGGGCCCGCTCTGGGGCCAACGTCCTGACTTTC.

In its sample, this clonotype was seen many times. V is TRBV10-3 and J is TRBJ1-3; D perhaps matches TRBD1 (5 bases). The CDR3 is 13 residues long. Germline values: CDR1 ENHRY, CDR2 SYGVKD. The germline V and J ends were trimmed by 8 bases and 4 bases, with 12 bases remaining between them. CDR3 loop: CAIAGAGGNTIYF. The CDR3 region has the DNA TGTGCCATCGCTGGGGCCGGCGGAAACACCATATATTTT.

This clonotype appeared a few times. This sequence joins TRBV6-5 and TRBJ1-4; TRBD1 is a possible D gene (5 bases). Germline V gives CDR1 MNHEY, CDR2 SVGAGI. The CDR3 has 15 amino acids. Trimming left V 0 bases short and J 5 bases short, with 10 bases between. CDR3 in amino acids: CASSYSRWGNEKLFF. As DNA, the CDR3 is TGTGCCAGCAGTTACTCCCGATGGGGGAATGAAAAACTGTTTTTT.